This entry lists 32 T cell receptor beta chains sequenced from one sample in a study of molecular identifiers for immune sequencing clone quantification. TCRdb ran MiXCR on the PCR reads and lists one entry per CDR3 protein. The sample lists 490,000 or so distinct CDR3 sequences, over 20% occurring once. The sample consisted of naive CD8+ T cells from blood, with Jurkat cell RNA spiked in. The subset here: FACS-sorted CD8+CD4-CCR7+CD45RA+ naive T cells. The receptors come from a human donor in good health. Some libraries in this study had Jurkat cell RNA spiked in.

This clonotype has just a few counts. The chain has TRBV30 and TRBJ2-5; D is unresolved. CDR1 is GTSNPN, CDR2 SVGIG, per germline (reference sequence). The germline V and J ends were trimmed by 1 base and 5 bases, with 11 bases remaining between them. This CDR3 comprises 13 residues. The CDR3 nucleotides are TGTGCCTGGAGTGAGGGTAGCAGCGAGACCCAGTACTTC. Translated, it gives CAWSEGSSETQYF.

This clonotype was seen many times. This chain joins TRBV6-5 and TRBJ2-1; TRBD2 matches at 9 bases. CDR3 length equals 15 residues. The ends lost 0 bases at V and 9 bases at J; junction bases unmatched: 6. Germline loops: CDR1 MNHEY, CDR2 SVGAGI. CDR3 sequence reads: CASSYSRGGGTEQFF. Written as DNA, the CDR3 is TGTGCCAGCAGTTACTCTCGCGGGGGGGGGACTGAGCAGTTCTTC.

The chain has TRBV20-1 and TRBJ1-6, with 7 positions matching TRBD1. Germline assignment: CDR1 DFQATT and CDR2 SNEGSKA (reference sequence). This CDR3 region has 16 residues. With 1 base clipped from V and 9 bases from J, the junction kept 12 bases outside the gene matches. The chain's CDR3 is CSARVIGRGPVSPLHF. CDR3 nucleotides: TGCAGTGCTAGAGTCATCGGGAGGGGGCCTGTTTCACCCCTCCACTTT.

This clonotype has just a few counts. The rearrangement uses TRBV19 and TRBJ2-7; D possibly corresponds to TRBD1 (5 bases). Germline CDR1 and CDR2: LNHDA and SQIVND (reference sequence). The CDR3 has 16 amino acids. The V end was cut by 8 bases, the J end by 0 bases, with 20 bases between. CDR3 region: CASATATDQSSYEQYF. The CDR3 coding sequence is TGTGCCAGTGCCACCGCGACAGACCAGAGCTCCTACGAGCAGTACTTC.

As to this clonotype: A much larger clone differs from this one at a single base, so this may be a read error. The chain joins TRBV5-6 to TRBJ2-7; TRBD1 aligns across 11 bases. The CDR3 spans 14 residues. Germline V gene data show CDR1 as SGHDT and CDR2 as YYEEEE. The CDR3 loop is CAGSFGQGAREQYF. The CDR3 nucleotides read TGTGCCGGCAGCTTCGGACAGGGGGCCCGTGAGCAGTACTTC.

The chain carries TRBV4-1 and TRBJ1-1; D unclear. The ends were cut back, 0 bases at V and 0 bases at J, with 11 bases in the middle. CDR3 length: 16 amino acids. CDR1 is MGHRA, CDR2 YSYEKL, per germline. CDR3 loop: CASSQDRSTVNTEAFF. CDR3 nucleotides: TGCGCCAGCAGCCAAGATCGATCCACGGTGAACACTGAAGCTTTCTTT.

Concerning this clonotype itself: This may stem from a read error, because a much larger clone lies one nucleotide away. This chain uses TRBV19 with TRBJ1-5, with a weak D call TRBD1 (5 bases). V lost 1 base to trimming and J lost 3 bases, with 7 bases between them. This CDR3 spans 14 amino acids. Germline V gene sequence: CDR1 LNHDA, CDR2 SQIVND (reference sequence). CDR3 nucleotides: TGTGCCAGTAGTATAGGGGGACTCAATCAGCCCCAGCATTTT. Translated: CASSIGGLNQPQHF.

The rearrangement joins TRBV4-3 to TRBJ2-2; D is possibly TRBD1 or TRBD2 (5 bases each). The CDR3 covers 16 residues. Trimming stripped 1 base from V and 9 bases from J, with 18 bases between. CDR1 is LGHNA and CDR2 is YSLEER in the germline V gene. For the CDR3, the DNA is TGCGCCAGCAGCCAAGCAAGGACCTCCGGGGCGCGGGAGCTGTTTTTT. Its protein product is CASSQARTSGARELFF.

This clonotype came up a few times. The chain joins TRBV7-3 to TRBJ1-1, with a possible D match to TRBD1 (5 bases). This CDR3 comprises 14 residues. Germline CDR1 is SGHTA and CDR2 is FQGTGA. Trimming removed 1 base at V and 5 bases at J, with 11 bases between. CDR3 coding DNA: TGTGCCAGCAGCTTAATGGGGGGGAAGACTGAAGCTTTCTTT. It translates to CASSLMGGKTEAFF.

The chain employs TRBV4-2 and TRBJ2-7; D could derive from TRBD1 or TRBD2 (5 bases each). The length of the CDR3 is 14 residues. The V end was cut by 1 base, the J end by 2 bases, with 9 bases between. Germline CDR1 LGHNA, CDR2 YNFKEQ. CDR3: CASSQGGPTYEQYF. The CDR3 bases are TGTGCCAGCAGCCAAGGGGGACCTACCTACGAGCAGTACTTC.

This chain connects TRBV19 to TRBJ1-1, with D perhaps TRBD1 (6 bases). Germline CDR1 reads LNHDA; CDR2 reads SQIVND (reference sequence). The CDR3 has 14 amino acids. With 4 bases removed from V and 6 bases from J, the gap between germline ends came to 15 bases. The CDR3 loop reads CASSTGTMGSEAFF. The CDR3 DNA sequence: TGTGCCAGTAGTACAGGGACAATGGGGTCTGAAGCTTTCTTT.

There are many counts of this clonotype. The V and J genes are TRBV6-5 and TRBJ2-5; 8 nucleotides line up with TRBD2. The CDR3 is 16 residues long. The ends lost 6 bases at V and 4 bases at J; junction bases unmatched: 13. Germline CDR1 and CDR2: MNHEY and SVGAGI. For the CDR3, the DNA is TGTGCCAGCAGCACCGATGAACGGGGACTAGGAGAGACCCAGTACTTC. Translated: CASSTDERGLGETQYF.

This clonotype was seen a few times. The chain has TRBV5-1 and TRBJ2-7, with D possibly being TRBD2 (7 bases). Germline V CDR1 and CDR2: SGHRS, YFSETQ. The V gene lost 4 bases and the J gene lost 0 bases, with 17 bases spanning the gap. CDR3 length: 16 residues. The CDR3 loop is CASSPGGGGDSYEQYF. In DNA, the CDR3 is TGCGCCAGCAGCCCGGGAGGAGGGGGGGACTCCTACGAGCAGTACTTC.

The chain combines TRBV29-1 with TRBJ1-3, with a tentative D call TRBD1 (5 bases). The CDR3 extends over 11 amino acids. CDR1 and CDR2 from the germline V gene are SQVTM and ANQGSEA. Trimming stripped 6 bases from V and 14 bases from J, with 17 bases between. The CDR3 bases are TGCAGCGTAGCTGACGGGGACGTCGTATATTTT. Translated: CSVADGDVVYF.

V is TRBV9 and J is TRBJ1-4, with D unclear. The CDR3 has 15 amino acids. The germline V gene has CDR1 SGDLS and CDR2 YYNGEE. The ends were cut back, 0 bases at V and 5 bases at J, with 11 bases in the middle. CDR3 sequence (DNA): TGTGCCAGCAGCGTAGATGAAGGGATCAATGAAAAACTGTTTTTT. Translated: CASSVDEGINEKLFF.

V and J are TRBV5-1 and TRBJ2-3; D is possibly TRBD1 (5 bases). V was pared by 4 bases and J by 2 bases, with 11 bases between. This CDR3 has 14 residues. Germline values: CDR1 SGHRS, CDR2 YFSETQ. In DNA form, the CDR3 reads TGCGCCAGCAGCGGGCTAGGGGTCACAGATACGCAGTATTTT. Its protein product is CASSGLGVTDTQYF.

This clonotype turned up a few times. CDR3 region: CASSLALGRNTGELFF. The CDR3 DNA reads TGTGCCAGCAGCTTAGCGCTGGGGCGTAACACCGGGGAGCTGTTTTTT. The chain joins TRBV7-9 to TRBJ2-2, with D possibly being TRBD1 (5 bases). The CDR3 loop spans 16 amino acids. Trimming took off 0 bases at V and 2 bases at J, with 10 bases between the two ends. Germline loops: CDR1 SEHNR, CDR2 FQNEAQ (reference sequence).

V is TRBV7-9 and J is TRBJ2-7, with D unresolved. Germline loops: CDR1 SEHNR, CDR2 FQNEAQ (reference sequence). Trimming removed 5 bases at V and 1 base at J, with 9 bases between. CDR3 size: 13 residues. The DNA of the CDR3 is TGTGCCAGCAGCCGCCTACCTTCCTACGAGCAGTACTTC. This gives the protein CASSRLPSYEQYF. Drawing the rest from reference TRBV7-9 and TRBJ2-7, the complete variable domain is DTGVSQNPRHKITKRGQNVTFRCDPISEHNRLYWYRQTLGQGPEFLTYFQNEAQLEKSRLLSDRFSAERPKGSFSTLEIQRTEQGDSAMYLCASSRLPSYEQYFGPGTRLTVT.

This clonotype was detected ten times or more. This chain uses TRBV7-9 with TRBJ1-4; 8 nucleotides agree with TRBD1. J gave up 7 bases and V 4 bases, and 8 bases lay outside the gene matches. Germline V lookup: CDR1 SEHNR, CDR2 FQNEAQ (reference sequence). CDR3 length equals 15 residues. In DNA, the CDR3 is TGTGCCAGCAGCTCGACGGGACAGGCGGGTGAAAAACTGTTTTTT. It specifies CASSSTGQAGEKLFF.

J is TRBJ2-5 and V is TRBV2, with TRBD1 identical over 9 bases. In germline, CDR1 is SNHLY, CDR2 FYNNEI. J was trimmed by 9 bases and V by 5 bases; bases with no gene match: 16. There are 16 residues in the CDR3. The CDR3, as DNA: TGTGCCAGCAGTTACCAACTACAGGGGGCCCTCGAGGCCCAGTACTTC. This translates into CASSYQLQGALEAQYF.

The chain joins TRBV19 to TRBJ1-5, with D tentatively TRBD1 (5 bases). With 3 bases removed from V and 6 bases from J, the gap between germline ends came to 15 bases. CDR1 LNHDA and CDR2 SQIVND come from the germline V gene (reference sequence). This CDR3 is 15 amino acids long. The CDR3 DNA sequence: TGTGCCAGTAGTATCGGGACCCGGTCGGGTCAGCCCCAGCATTTT. This translates into CASSIGTRSGQPQHF.

This clonotype was observed a few times. The chain recombines TRBV4-1 with TRBJ2-3; 13 bases are shared with TRBD2. The CDR3 covers 16 residues. J was trimmed by 4 bases and V by 3 bases; bases with no gene match: 4. Germline CDR1 and CDR2: MGHRA and YSYEKL. The CDR3 DNA reads TGCGCCAGCAGCCATTGGACTAGCGGGAGTTCAGATACGCAGTATTTT. Its protein is CASSHWTSGSSDTQYF.

Comments on this clonotype: This may stem from a read error, because a much larger clone lies one nucleotide away. The chain carries TRBV7-9 and TRBJ2-3; 8 positions agree with TRBD2. The germline gives CDR1 SEHNR, CDR2 FQNEAQ (reference sequence). The CDR3 is 15 amino acids. The CDR3: CAGSLAGFGTDTQYF. The CDR3, as DNA: TGTGCCGGCAGCTTAGCGGGATTTGGCACAGATACGCAGTATTTT.

This clonotype was seen once. A much larger clone differs by one base, so this may be a read error. The J gene is TRBJ2-5, the V gene TRBV6-2 or TRBV6-3; D remains ambiguous. CDR1 is MNHEY, CDR2 SVGEGT, per germline. There are 13 residues in the CDR3. CDR3: CVSSTETQETQYF. Written as DNA, the CDR3 is TGTGTCAGCTCCACGGAGACCCAAGAGACCCAGTACTTC.

A single count supports this clonotype. V gene TRBV7-2 combines with J gene TRBJ2-7, with D tentatively TRBD1 (5 bases). The CDR3 is 13 amino acids. The V end was cut by 2 bases, the J end by 4 bases, with 9 bases between. Germline loops: CDR1 SGHTA, CDR2 FQGNSA. This CDR3 reads CASSLLREYEQYF. CDR3 DNA: TGTGCCAGCAGCTTACTCAGGGAATACGAGCAGTACTTC.

This clonotype came up a few times. The rearrangement joins TRBV12-3 or TRBV12-4 to TRBJ2-1; 12 nucleotides align to TRBD2. The junction had 7 bases not matched to a gene; V was cut back by 5 bases and J by 11 bases. The CDR3 covers 14 residues. The CDR3 DNA reads as TGTGCCAGCAGTCCGGGACTAGCGGGCCCCAAGCAGTTCTTC. It is translated as CASSPGLAGPKQFF.

This clonotype was counted between two and nine times. V is TRBV19 and J is TRBJ2-7; no firm D call. Germline V lookup: CDR1 LNHDA, CDR2 SQIVND (reference sequence). The CDR3 runs to 12 residues. With 6 bases removed from V and 6 bases from J, the gap between germline ends came to 12 bases. In DNA, the CDR3 is TGTGCCAGTAGGGACGGCCTTTCCGAGCAGTACTTC. Its translation is CASRDGLSEQYF.

This clonotype was seen a few times. V usage is TRBV27 and J usage is TRBJ1-2; 11 nucleotides line up with TRBD1. The trim removed 5 bases at V and 6 bases at J, leaving 5 bases unmatched. Germline assignment: CDR1 MNHEY and CDR2 SMNVEV (reference sequence). This CDR3 has 14 residues. CDR3 in amino acids: CASSGGTGGDGYTF. DNA of the CDR3: TGTGCCAGCAGTGGCGGGACAGGGGGGGATGGCTACACCTTC.

This sequence joins TRBV27 and TRBJ2-7; TRBD2 agrees at 12 bases. This CDR3 contains 15 residues. With 5 bases clipped from V and 9 bases from J, the junction kept 11 bases outside the gene matches. Germline V gene sequence: CDR1 MNHEY, CDR2 SMNVEV (reference sequence). As DNA, the CDR3 is TGTGCCAGCAGTCCCGGACTAGCGGGATTTTCTGTGCAGTACTTC. Its protein is CASSPGLAGFSVQYF.

Details on this clonotype: The CDR3 ends on some other residue instead of the conserved phenylalanine or tryptophan, so this is likely a read error. CDR3 bases: TGTGCCACCAAAAAACGGGGGGTGCTCTCCTACGAGCAGTACCTC. This gives the protein CATKKRGVLSYEQYL. The chain couples TRBV6-1 to TRBJ2-7, with 7 bases fitting TRBD2. With V trimmed by 10 bases and J by 0 bases, 12 bases remained unmatched. The length of the CDR3 is 15 residues. Germline V gene sequence: CDR1 MNHNS, CDR2 SASEGT.

The gene calls are TRBV3-1 and TRBJ1-2; D unclear. The CDR3 covers 18 residues. V lost 0 bases to trimming and J lost 2 bases, with 19 bases between them. In germline, CDR1 is LGHDT, CDR2 YNNKEL (reference sequence). As DNA, the CDR3 is TGTGCCAGCAGCCAAGATCGTAAAGGCTTTTCACCAAACTATGGCTACACCTTC. This sequence encodes CASSQDRKGFSPNYGYTF.

The J gene is TRBJ2-7, the V gene TRBV7-8; D is possibly TRBD1 (6 bases). Germline CDR1 and CDR2: SGHVS and FQNEAQ. Trimming shortened V by 1 base and J by 6 bases, and 13 bases separated the two germline ends. The CDR3 has 14 amino acids. CDR3 protein: CASSLVAGASEQYF. The CDR3 nucleotides read TGTGCCAGCAGCTTAGTAGCAGGGGCTTCCGAGCAGTACTTC.